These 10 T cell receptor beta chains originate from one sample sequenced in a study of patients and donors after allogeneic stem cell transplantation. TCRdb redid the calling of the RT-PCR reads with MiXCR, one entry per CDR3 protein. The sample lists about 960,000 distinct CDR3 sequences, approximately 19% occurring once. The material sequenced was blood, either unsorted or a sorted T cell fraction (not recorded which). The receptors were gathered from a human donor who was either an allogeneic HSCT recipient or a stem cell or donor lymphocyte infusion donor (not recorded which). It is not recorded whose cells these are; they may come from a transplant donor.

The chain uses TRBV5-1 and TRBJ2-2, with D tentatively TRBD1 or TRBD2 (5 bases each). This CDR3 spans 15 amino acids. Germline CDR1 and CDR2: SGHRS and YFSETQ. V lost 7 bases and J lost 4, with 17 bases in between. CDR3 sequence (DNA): TGCGCCAGCGATGGGGGTCATTCTTCCACCGGGGAGCTGTTTTTT. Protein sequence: CASDGGHSSTGELFF. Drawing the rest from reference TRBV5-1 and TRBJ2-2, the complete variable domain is KAGVTQTPRYLIKTRGQQVTLSCSPISGHRSVSWYQQTPGQGLQFLFEYFSETQRNKGNFPGRFSGRQFSNSRSEMNVSTLELGDSALYLCASDGGHSSTGELFFGEGSRLTVL.

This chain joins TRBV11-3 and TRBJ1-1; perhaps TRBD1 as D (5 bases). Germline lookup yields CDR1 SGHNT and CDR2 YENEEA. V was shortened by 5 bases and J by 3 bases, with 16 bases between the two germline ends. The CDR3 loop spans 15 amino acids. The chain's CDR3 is CASSAPGRGDTEAFF. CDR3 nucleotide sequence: TGTGCCAGCAGCGCACCTGGGAGGGGAGACACTGAAGCTTTCTTT.

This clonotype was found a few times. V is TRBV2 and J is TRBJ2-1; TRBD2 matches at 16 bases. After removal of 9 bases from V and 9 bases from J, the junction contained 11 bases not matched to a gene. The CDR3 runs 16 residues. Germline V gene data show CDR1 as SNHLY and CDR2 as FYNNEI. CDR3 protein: CASSSGTSGRAGEQFF. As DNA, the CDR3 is TGTGCCAGTTCTTCCGGGACTAGCGGGAGGGCCGGTGAGCAGTTCTTC.

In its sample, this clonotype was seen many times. Here the CDR3 reads CASSLTDRGNSYEQYF. As DNA, the CDR3 is TGCGCCAGCAGCCTAACCGACAGGGGGAACTCCTACGAGCAGTACTTC. The rearrangement links TRBV5-1 to TRBJ2-7; 9 nucleotides agree with TRBD1. The CDR3 loop spans 16 amino acids. Unmatched junction bases numbered 8, after V lost 4 bases and J lost 0 bases. The germline CDR1 and CDR2 sequences are SGHRS and YFSETQ.

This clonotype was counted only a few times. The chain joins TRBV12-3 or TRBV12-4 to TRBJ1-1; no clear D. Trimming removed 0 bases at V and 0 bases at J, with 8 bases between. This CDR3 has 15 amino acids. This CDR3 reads CASSLAVTMNTEAFF. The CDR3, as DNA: TGTGCCAGCAGTTTAGCTGTAACGATGAACACTGAAGCTTTCTTT.

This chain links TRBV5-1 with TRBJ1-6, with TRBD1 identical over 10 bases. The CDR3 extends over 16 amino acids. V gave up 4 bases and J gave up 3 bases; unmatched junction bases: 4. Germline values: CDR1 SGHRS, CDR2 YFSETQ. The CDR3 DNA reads TGCGCCAGCAGCGCCCGGGACAGGGGCTATAATTCACCCCTCCACTTT. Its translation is CASSARDRGYNSPLHF.

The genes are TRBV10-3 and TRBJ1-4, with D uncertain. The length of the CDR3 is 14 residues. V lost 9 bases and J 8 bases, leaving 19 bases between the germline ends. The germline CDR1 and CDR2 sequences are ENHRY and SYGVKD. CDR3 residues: CAIRASEVGEKLFF. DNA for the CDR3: TGTGCCATTCGCGCCTCGGAGGTCGGGGAAAAACTGTTTTTT.

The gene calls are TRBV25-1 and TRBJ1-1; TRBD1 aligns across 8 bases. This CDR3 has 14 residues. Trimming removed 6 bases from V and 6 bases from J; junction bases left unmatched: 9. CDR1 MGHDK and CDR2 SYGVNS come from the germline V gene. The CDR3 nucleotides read TGTGCCAGCAGGGGTACAGGGGGGAGCGCTGAAGCTTTCTTT. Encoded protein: CASRGTGGSAEAFF.

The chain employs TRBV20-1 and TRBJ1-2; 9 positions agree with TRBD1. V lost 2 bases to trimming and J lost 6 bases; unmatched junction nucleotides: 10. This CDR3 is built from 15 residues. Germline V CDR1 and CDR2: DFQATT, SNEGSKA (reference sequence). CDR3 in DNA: TGCAGTGCTAGATGGAGTTACAGGGGGCCGGATGGCTACACCTTC. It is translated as CSARWSYRGPDGYTF.

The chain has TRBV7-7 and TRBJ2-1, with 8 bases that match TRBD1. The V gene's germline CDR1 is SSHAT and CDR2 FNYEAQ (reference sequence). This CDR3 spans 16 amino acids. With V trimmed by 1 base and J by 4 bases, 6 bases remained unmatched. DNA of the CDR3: TGTGCCAGCAGCTTAGAACCGGGACAGGTATACAATGAGCAGTTCTTC. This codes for CASSLEPGQVYNEQFF.